This record concerns one T cell receptor (beta chain) sequence. Its antigen remains unknown. These data are taken from a study of graft-versus-host responses after intestinal transplantation. In the study overall: As for transplant type, recipients had multivisceral, liver-intestinal, or isolated intestinal grafts. Once they had received anti-thymocyte globulin induction, all recipients took tacrolimus and steroids for approximately 3 years. Findings of the study overall: After transplant, early declines in HvG clones were associated with peak levels of circulating GvH clones.

Clones were sequenced by immunoSEQ multiplex PCR, and TCRdb holds only the in-frame ones, with some missing. The sample shows 39,000 or so clones, over 85% of them seen only once. Sequencing used unstimulated CD8+ T cells sorted from spleen or lymph node cells, obtained before transplant. The receptor was derived from a human donor who was the organ donor for an intestinal transplant.

The CDR3 is CASSLSGGGYEQYF. The CDR3 coding sequence is TGTGCCAGCAGTTTATCGGGAGGGGGCTACGAGCAGTACTTC. The chain couples TRBV27 to TRBJ2-5, with a possible D match to TRBD2 (7 bases). Matching the DNA end better, TRBJ2-7 makes the J call doubtful. The CDR3 runs 14 residues. CDR1 and CDR2 from the germline V gene are MNHEY and SMNVEV (reference sequence).